This T cell receptor beta chain was found in a study of T cells in Graves' hyperthyroidism and ophthalmopathy. Whole-study results and caveats: Peripheral blood also featured most of the thyroid clonotypes expanded above 0.001. Model predictions of ophthalmopathy came a median approximately seven months before onset.

At least ten counts were recorded for this clonotype. Its antigen is unknown. An absence of ophthalmopathy progression within 18 months meant stable Graves' hyperthyroidism. Used for diagnoses were clinical symptoms, serum thyroxine and TRAb, thyroid ultrasound and orbital computed tomography. Template material for amplifying TCR beta CDR3 regions consisted of RNA transcripts. An initial round of RT-PCR targeting the TCR CDR3 relied on the HTBI primer set. In TCRdb, the multiplex PCR reads were re-called with MiXCR into one record per CDR3 protein. The top ten clones hold around a sixth of a sample with about 480,000 distinct CDR3 sequences, approximately 15% of them seen once. Trimming removed 1 base from V and 7 bases from J, with 13 bases in between. Looked up from germline, CDR1 is LGHDT and CDR2 is YNNKEL (reference sequence). This CDR3 is 14 amino acids long.

The source is a woman between 18 and 29 years old with Graves' hyperthyroidism. Input material: blood. The genes are TRBV3-1 and TRBJ1-2; perhaps TRBD1 as D (5 bases). CDR3 nucleotides: TGTGCCAGCAGCCAAGGGTCACAGGCGACTGGCTACACCTTC. Protein product: CASSQGSQATGYTF.